This T cell receptor (beta chain) derives from a study of blood T cell repertoires in COVID-19. Overall study: T cells, B-cell-depleted T cells, or PBMCs supplied cDNA or gDNA.

Original processing methods: Estimates of nucleated cell counts were drawn from the amplification of reference gene primers. Method: immunoSEQ multiplex PCR; TCRdb's copy keeps in-frame clones and lacks some. That table is the source of V, J and clone size, and D and trimming were worked out from the DNA. This table holds over 200,000 clones, about nine tenths found once. The CDR3 spans 14 residues. In germline, CDR1 is SGHNT, CDR2 YYREEE (reference sequence). V lost 0 bases and J lost 7; bases outside the gene matches: 4. The sequenced sample consisted of peripheral blood. The chain uses TRBV5-4 and TRBJ2-1; 7 bases agree with TRBD2. The TCR sequence derives from a man between 60 and 75 years old who had recovered from COVID-19. The CDR3 coding sequence is TGTGCCAGCAGCTTGGGCGGACTAGGGAATGAGCAGTTCTTC. As protein: CASSLGGLGNEQFF.